These 22 T cell receptor beta chains were all obtained from the same sample, sequenced in a study of control samples from healthy donors and cancer patients. Assay used: immunoSEQ multiplex PCR; TCRdb lists only in-frame clones, some missing. Among about 98,000 clones listed, roughly three quarters were seen once. The sequenced sample was blood. These receptor sequences come from a woman in her twenties or thirties in good health.

The V call is TRBV11-1, the J call TRBJ2-5, with D hard to call. The length of the CDR3 is 14 residues. Trimming cost V 5 bases and J 5 bases, with 15 bases left between them. Germline V gene sequence: CDR1 SGHAT, CDR2 FQDESV (reference sequence). The CDR3 DNA sequence: TGTGCCAGCAGCCCACCTTCGACCGGGGAGACCCAGTACTTC. It codes for CASSPPSTGETQYF.

CDR3 DNA: TGTGCCAGCAGTGACGGGGGGATGAACAATGAGCAGTTCTTC. Its protein is CASSDGGMNNEQFF. The V call is TRBV6-1, the J call TRBJ2-1, with TRBD2 matching 7 bases. The CDR3 loop spans 14 amino acids. Trimming removed 3 bases from V and 5 bases from J; junction bases left unmatched: 4. Germline V CDR1 and CDR2: MNHNS, SASEGT.

CDR3 sequence (DNA): TGTGCCAGCAGTTCTAAGACAACTACCTACGAGCAGTACTTC. Translating gives CASSSKTTTYEQYF. The V gene is TRBV6-5, the J gene TRBJ2-7, with D uncertain. CDR3 length: 14 amino acids. Germline V gene lookup returns CDR1 MNHEY and CDR2 SVGAGI. V lost 4 bases, J lost 2 bases, and 12 bases lay in between.

The chain links TRBV15 to TRBJ1-2; D uncertain. This CDR3 is 15 amino acids long. The germline gives CDR1 LNHNV, CDR2 YYDKDF (reference sequence). Trimming pared 0 bases from V and 6 bases from J, leaving 14 bases between. In nucleotides, the CDR3 is TGTGCCACCAGCAGAGATGCCAAACCAGCAGATGGCTACACCTTC. Its translation is CATSRDAKPADGYTF.

The rearrangement uses TRBV19 and TRBJ1-5, with 7 bases matching TRBD1. Trimming at V came to 7 bases and at J to 2 bases, leaving 8 bases not matched to a gene. This CDR3 spans 15 amino acids. Germline V lookup: CDR1 LNHDA, CDR2 SQIVND (reference sequence). The CDR3 DNA is TGTGCCAGTAACGAACAGGGGAGGCGCAATCAGCCCCAGCATTTT. Its translation: CASNEQGRRNQPQHF.

The J gene is TRBJ1-3, the V gene TRBV30; D is possibly TRBD1 (5 bases). Trimming took 8 bases from V and 4 from J, leaving 9 bases between them. In germline, CDR1 is GTSNPN, CDR2 SVGIG (reference sequence). CDR3 size: 11 residues. Here the CDR3 DNA reads TGTGCCCTGGGGGACGGAAACACCATATATTTT. Its protein product is CALGDGNTIYF.

The rearrangement links TRBV3-1 (or the pseudogene TRBV3-2) to TRBJ2-3; D unresolved. The CDR3 runs to 13 residues. Trimming removed 1 base from V and 3 bases from J, with 5 bases in between. Germline V gene lookup returns CDR1 LGHDT and CDR2 YNNKEL (reference sequence). The CDR3 here is CASSQVTTDTQYF. As DNA, the CDR3 is TGTGCCAGCAGCCAAGTAACAACAGATACGCAGTATTTT.

The V gene is TRBV2, the J gene TRBJ1-6, with 7 bases fitting TRBD1. The CDR3 covers 18 residues. With V trimmed by 6 bases and J by 0 bases, 11 bases remained unmatched. Germline V lookup: CDR1 SNHLY, CDR2 FYNNEI. The DNA of the CDR3 is TGTGCCAGCAGGTACGACGGGACAGAGAGCTCCTATAATTCACCCCTCCACTTT. Residues: CASRYDGTESSYNSPLHF.

The J gene is TRBJ2-2, the V gene TRBV2, with a tentative D call TRBD1 (6 bases). The CDR3 length is 15 residues. Looked up from germline, CDR1 is SNHLY and CDR2 is FYNNEI. The V end lost 4 bases, the J end lost 4 bases, and 13 bases lay between the germline ends. CDR3 DNA sequence: TGTGCCAGCAGTGCGGCTTGGGGGCGCACCGGGGAGCTGTTTTTT. This gives the protein CASSAAWGRTGELFF.

V usage is TRBV24-1 and J usage is TRBJ1-3; D gene uncertain. V was clipped by 3 bases and J by 0 bases, with 8 bases between them. This CDR3 has 15 residues. Germline CDR1 reads KGHDR; CDR2 reads SFDVKD. The CDR3 DNA follows: TGTGCCACCAGTGATCCCGTGCTCTCTGGAAACACCATATATTTT. It yields the protein CATSDPVLSGNTIYF.

The sample holds a few counts of this clone. J is TRBJ1-2 and V is TRBV19; the match to TRBD1 covers 9 bases. Per the germline V gene, CDR1 is LNHDA and CDR2 is SQIVND (reference sequence). The CDR3 totals 16 residues. With V trimmed by 8 bases and J by 2 bases, 12 bases remained unmatched. The CDR3 protein is CASDPGTGTNNYGYTF. CDR3 sequence (DNA): TGTGCCAGTGATCCCGGGACAGGGACCAACAACTATGGCTACACCTTC.

V is TRBV10-2 and J is TRBJ1-5, with no clear D. Germline CDR1 WSHSY, CDR2 SAAADI. Trimming cost V 1 base and J 5 bases, with 6 bases left between them. CDR3 length: 13 residues. CDR3 DNA: TGCGCCAGCAGTGAGTGGCGCCATCAGCCCCAGCATTTT. Residues: CASSEWRHQPQHF.

This CDR3 reads CASSLGSGSGNTIYF. The CDR3 DNA reads TGTGCCAGCAGTCTGGGTTCGGGATCCGGAAACACCATATATTTT. The chain employs TRBV27 and TRBJ1-3; D unresolved. The CDR3 loop spans 15 amino acids. Germline CDR1 reads MNHEY; CDR2 reads SMNVEV (reference sequence). V was shortened by 5 bases and J by 4 bases, with 15 bases between the two germline ends.

This rearrangement joins TRBV6-5 to TRBJ2-1, with D maybe TRBD2 (6 bases). The length of the CDR3 is 14 residues. V lost 5 bases and J 5 bases, leaving 13 bases between the germline ends. Germline CDR1 MNHEY, CDR2 SVGAGI. In DNA, the CDR3 is TGTGCCAGCAGTCCCCGCGGGGCCCACAATGAGCAGTTCTTC. It encodes CASSPRGAHNEQFF.

The rearrangement uses TRBV30 and TRBJ2-1; TRBD2 aligns across 8 bases. The V gene's germline CDR1 is GTSNPN and CDR2 SVGIG (reference sequence). The V and J ends lost 4 bases and 5 bases, in that order; junction bases with no gene match: 4. This CDR3 is 13 amino acids long. In DNA, the CDR3 is TGTGCCTGGAATAGCGGGGTCAACAATGAGCAGTTCTTC. It specifies CAWNSGVNNEQFF.

The chain joins TRBV5-4 to TRBJ2-7; 7 nucleotides line up with TRBD2. Trimming cost V 4 bases and J 3 bases; bases outside gene matches: 4. Germline assignment: CDR1 SGHNT and CDR2 YYREEE (reference sequence). The CDR3 is 13 residues long. CDR3 protein: CASSRGLNYEQYF. The CDR3 DNA is TGTGCCAGCAGCCGGGGACTAAACTACGAGCAGTACTTC.

This chain joins TRBV5-1 and TRBJ1-2, with D unresolved. From germline, CDR1 is SGHRS and CDR2 YFSETQ. The CDR3 totals 13 residues. Trimming took off 3 bases at V and 3 bases at J, with 9 bases between the two ends. The CDR3: CASSSSDYYGYTF. The DNA for the CDR3 is TGCGCCAGCAGCTCCTCAGACTACTATGGCTACACCTTC.

CDR3: CASSYRTGNTEAFF. The CDR3 bases are TGTGCCAGCAGCTACCGGACAGGGAACACTGAAGCTTTCTTT. The chain uses TRBV3-1 (or the pseudogene TRBV3-2) and TRBJ1-1; 7 positions match TRBD1. This CDR3 contains 14 residues. With V trimmed by 5 bases and J by 1 base, 4 bases remained unmatched. Per germline, CDR1 LGHDT and CDR2 YNNKEL (reference sequence).

The table lists this clone with a few counts. V gene TRBV7-2 combines with J gene TRBJ2-7; 10 nucleotides match TRBD1. Trimming cost V 5 bases and J 5 bases; bases outside gene matches: 9. The V gene's germline CDR1 is SGHTA and CDR2 FQGNSA. The CDR3 is 15 residues long. The CDR3 reads CASSHTRTGGDEQYF. Written as DNA, the CDR3 is TGTGCCAGCAGCCATACCCGGACAGGGGGGGACGAGCAGTACTTC. Full variable domain (remainder filled in from reference TRBV7-2 and TRBJ2-7): GAGVSQSPSNKVTEKGKDVELRCDPISGHTALYWYRQSLGQGLEFLIYFQGNSAPDKSGLPSDRFSAERTGGSVSTLTIQRTQQEDSAVYLCASSHTRTGGDEQYFGPGTRLTVT.

This clone was observed a single time. The gene calls are TRBV7-8 and TRBJ1-1, with D possibly TRBD1 on 5 matching bases. The CDR3 is made up of 16 amino acids. Looked up from germline, CDR1 is SGHVS and CDR2 is FQNEAQ. V dropped 4 bases and J dropped 3 bases, with 18 bases sitting between them. The chain's CDR3 is CASSSDSGGGYTEAFF. DNA of the CDR3: TGTGCCAGCAGCTCGGACTCGGGGGGTGGGTACACTGAAGCTTTCTTT.

This clone occurred a few times. The genes are TRBV10-2 and TRBJ1-4; a possible D gene is TRBD1 (5 bases). Trimming cost V 8 bases and J 4 bases, with 14 bases left between them. Germline CDR1 is WSHSY and CDR2 is SAAADI. This CDR3 has 14 amino acids. This CDR3 is CASGDGSINEKLFF. In DNA form, the CDR3 reads TGCGCCAGCGGGGACGGATCGATTAATGAAAAACTGTTTTTT.

This chain links TRBV6-5 with TRBJ2-3; D is perhaps TRBD2 (6 bases). The CDR3 has 14 amino acids. The V end was cut by 4 bases, the J end by 2 bases, with 10 bases between. The V gene's germline CDR1 is MNHEY and CDR2 SVGAGI. CDR3 protein: CASSWRGPTDTQYF. The CDR3 nucleotides read TGTGCCAGCAGTTGGCGGGGACCCACAGATACGCAGTATTTT.